This T cell receptor beta chain was identified during a study of cytomegalovirus exposure and HLA in healthy donors listed by TCRdb under 2017. Study-wide context: An earlier analysis of several hundred of the donors reported about 280 Gb of sequence data and approximately 120 million unique TCR beta sequences obtained from about 179 million T cells. Donor age, sex, ethnicity and CMV serostatus were compiled alongside the repertoire data. The study aimed to test whether signatures of past pathogen exposure could be identified by cataloging public T cell receptors. Every discovery cohort repertoire had been produced on one sequencing platform. A later genetic analysis used genome-wide SNP genotypes for about 55% of the 666 donors, treating that subset as a discovery cohort. The number of donors typed differed by locus, with roughly 620-630 for A, B, C, DRB1 and DQB1, around 500 for DQA1, over 600 for DPA1, and some 450 for DPB1. About 310 gigabases of sequencing data and tens of millions of unique TCR sequences were included in an early release covering 550 to 800 HLA-typed donors. To predict cytomegalovirus infection status, the study combined high-throughput TCR immunosequencing, statistical association of individual TCRs with disease status, and machine learning. Of the roughly 400 genotyped donors, around 81% fell in the genetic ancestry cluster associated with self-reported Caucasian donors. Roughly 5 DR-DQ haplotypes were handled as single units for association and clustering, since linkage in the cohort was strong. Rather than drawing on any new phenotypic data, the later analysis identified candidate immune exposures from TCR beta sequences and the way those sequences occurred across donors. The T cell repertoires of several hundred subjects were profiled by immunosequencing and related to cytomegalovirus serostatus. An earlier analysis of about 620 of the donors applied high-throughput TCR beta sequencing to assess whether each TCR beta V gene segment acted as functional or pseudogenic. Class I and class II HLA loci were covered by the typing at four-digit resolution. Across roughly 420 genotyped donors of the cohort, an average of approximately 220,000 unique TCR beta nucleotide sequences per donor were sequenced, and roughly 20% of those sequences were non-productive. A separate validation cohort of roughly 110 different subjects was used in addition to the roughly 700-subject first cohort. To study patterns of TCR occurrence, a later analysis re-analyzed previously published TCR beta repertoires from 700 or so donors and added high-resolution HLA genotyping.

The cohort was made up of roughly 670 healthy bone marrow donors. Cohort members were all nominally healthy when sampled, although unrecorded immune exposures were likely present. The donor tested CMV seronegative and was one of the 352 seronegative cohort members. A peripheral blood sample was provided by each donor, and peripheral blood mononuclear cells were used for TCR beta sequencing. The Qiagen DNeasy Blood Extraction Kit was used to extract genomic DNA from the blood cell samples. A word on this clone: Which antigen it targets is not known. Base qualities are not recorded, but no much larger clone differs from it by a single base.

Cut back by 6 bases and 0 bases, the V and J ends lie 11 bases apart. The germline V gene (reference sequence) provides CDR1 MNHEY and CDR2 SMNVEV. The CDR3 numbers 14 residues from cysteine through phenylalanine. Only CDR3 DNA remains: 42 bases, in frame from the first base. Results and caveats for the whole study, not just this receptor: The cohort was sequenced for TCR beta chains only, and without alpha or paired-chain data the features that could be detected were limited. A later analysis associated about 18,000 TCR beta sequences with specific HLA alleles at a false discovery rate of 0.05. The classifier was reported to diagnose cytomegalovirus status with high specificity and sensitivity in both the original cohort and the validation cohort. In a later analysis, the rate of TCR association differed among HLA loci, with DRB1 alleles having the most associated TCRs and HLA-C alleles having the fewest. Fewer than 20 rarely observed V segments, including chromosome 9 orphons, were excluded from the earlier analysis of about 500 of the donors because counts were too low. The study gave a list of roughly 150 TCR beta chains associated with cytomegalovirus. Correlated functional status among segregating V segments might be attributable to linkage disequilibrium, but an unknown experimental factor could not be ruled out. Strong co-occurrence of HLA alleles, especially DR and DQ, made assigning TCR associations to individual alleles difficult. In vitro tests confirmed that a few of the cytomegalovirus-associated TCR beta chains recognize cytomegalovirus antigens. The 87-base-pair reads could not distinguish some IMGT-functional V segments, including TRBV6-2 and TRBV6-3, so those segments were excluded. Because some donors lacked HLA typing at each locus, the association tests relied only on the typed subset. It was suggested by the authors that the approach could potentially be generalized to other disease states and immunological phenotypes. According to a later analysis, most CMV-associated TCR beta chains appeared to be HLA-restricted, and the HLA associations seemed to be driven largely by CMV exposure. Sequencing depth was assumed to be roughly uniform across donors in the presence/absence analyses, though that assumption may not hold. The sequencing pipeline was judged likely to have produced a cluster of highly shared sequence variants as a technical artifact. An earlier analysis of 587 of the donors showed that most TCR beta V segments appeared in productive rearrangements either about 87% or about 30% of the time, which broadly matched IMGT annotations. In a later genetic analysis, fewer N-insertions in productive TCRs were reported among donors in an Asian-associated ancestry cluster than the roughly 640-donor mean. Immune exposure information for the cohort was limited to CMV serostatus. Most TCR sequences were seen in very few donors, while some public TCRs were found in many individuals. In a later analysis, several top co-occurrence clusters were reported to appear linked to parvovirus B19, influenza, CMV and Epstein-Barr virus. In a later genetic analysis, a missense DCLRE1C variant was associated with V-gene and J-gene trimming of TCR beta chains, and the association was replicated in an independent cohort. Compared with equally common non-associated chains, HLA-associated TCR beta chains in a later analysis were more clonally expanded and had lower generation probabilities. A further reported finding was that TCR beta sequences accurately predicted the HLA-A and HLA-B alleles for most subjects in the first cohort.

Library preparation employed the immunoSEQ multiplex PCR assay. For the multiplex PCR, a mixture combining 60 forward primers for TCR Vbeta segments and 13 reverse primers for TCR Jbeta segments was used. The CDR3 region of rearranged TCR beta genes was amplified from genomic DNA with a multiplex PCR assay. The Illumina HiSeq System was used to sequence the amplified TCR beta libraries as 87-base-pair reads. The paper's data handling went like this. Across the roughly 700 repertoires, a later analysis counted roughly 84 million unique TCR beta chains, around 10 million of which were shared by at least two donors. Raw reads were error-corrected and collapsed into unique sequences with a nearest-neighbor algorithm that merged closely related sequences to remove PCR and sequencing errors. V, D and J gene segments were assigned by aligning CDR3 sequences to IMGT reference sequences. For a sequence to be retained, a match of at least six nucleotides to both a V gene segment and a J gene segment was required. A rearrangement counted as productive if the CDR3 had no stop codons and remained in frame with V and J, and every other rearrangement counted as non-productive. Following IMGT convention, CDR3 was defined as the stretch from the second conserved V-encoded cysteine to the conserved J-encoded phenylalanine. The earlier analysis of some 550 of the donors excluded any sequence lacking an unambiguous match to a single V gene segment. An earlier analysis of fewer than 750 of the donors called V segments functional above 56.7% productive rearrangements and segregating when the between-donor standard deviation exceeded 5%. A statistical classification framework was built to diagnose cytomegalovirus status from the catalog of TCR beta chain sequences. In a later analysis, V and J genes were assigned by comparing TCR nucleotide sequences against IMGT/GENE-DB human TR gene sequences. In a later analysis, CDR3 sequences and most-parsimonious VDJ recombination scenarios were assigned using the TCRdist pipeline. A later analysis defined each TCR beta chain by its CDR3 amino acid sequence plus V-gene family, and excluded reads lacking a unique V-gene family. As a way to deal with suspected cross-contamination and a sequencing artifact, a later analysis dropped under 600 nucleotide sequences that were highly shared and had low generation probability. In a later analysis, a clonal expansion index was calculated for each public chain from normalized within-repertoire ranks of inferred template counts. A later analysis computed generation probabilities with a VDJ recombination model fitted to out-of-frame rearrangements, and checked the results against IGoR. In a later analysis, hypergeometric tests were used to score TCR-TCR, TCR-HLA and TCR-CMV co-occurrence, with a repertoire-size bias correction applied to TCR pairs. To estimate false discovery rates, a later analysis permuted the HLA or CMV assignments 20 times. In a later analysis, co-occurring TCRs were grouped using DBSCAN, and TCRdist sequence similarity was added for clustering within HLA-allele-positive subsets. Repertoires with fewer than 30,000 or more than 120,000 public chains, plus five repertoires with anomalous nucleotide sharing, were excluded from co-occurrence clustering. TCRdb mirrors the immuneACCESS table, restricted to in-frame sequences. Some clones are absent from its copies; in checked studies, under half trace to an unresolved V gene, and the reason for the others is unknown. The V and J calls and the clone size are those of that table, but D and trimming were determined from the DNA. The sample has some 130,000 clones on record, roughly 80% of them singletons. Clones ranked in the top ten supply approximately 7.8% of the sample.

Sample: PBMCs. This receptor was obtained from a male donor in good health and CMV-seronegative. The sequence joins TRBV27 to TRBJ1-2; no confident D gene assignment can be made. The nucleotide sequence is given as TGTGCCAGCAGCCTTTTTCCTACTAACTATGGCTACACCTTC. Its coded protein is CASSLFPTNYGYTF.